The clone carrying this T cell receptor (beta chain) has more than one count but fewer than ten. Its antigen is unidentified. This sample was taken from a study of T cells after yellow fever vaccination. In the study overall: Fractions of limited cellularity were prepared by means of SMART-Seq v4 Ultra Low Input.

The length of the CDR3 is 16 residues. With 2 bases clipped from V and 0 bases from J, the junction kept 7 bases outside the gene matches. Germline values: CDR1 LGHNA, CDR2 YNFKEQ. General observations from the study: The secondary response was weaker, and its peak arrived faster, on day 5 versus 15.

TCRdb reanalysed the 5' RACE reads using MiXCR and keeps one entry per CDR3 protein. The sample consists of fewer than 350,000 distinct CDR3 sequences, 8% to 10% of them appearing once. This specimen consisted of PBMCs, obtained on the day of the first yellow fever vaccination. This TCR was sampled from a man younger than 30 who received the YFV17D yellow fever vaccine. The V and J genes are TRBV4-2 and TRBJ2-7; 7 nucleotides align to TRBD2. The DNA for the CDR3 is TGTGCCAGCAGCCAAACTTCGGGGGGTAGCTCCTACGAGCAGTACTTC. It specifies CASSQTSGGSSYEQYF.